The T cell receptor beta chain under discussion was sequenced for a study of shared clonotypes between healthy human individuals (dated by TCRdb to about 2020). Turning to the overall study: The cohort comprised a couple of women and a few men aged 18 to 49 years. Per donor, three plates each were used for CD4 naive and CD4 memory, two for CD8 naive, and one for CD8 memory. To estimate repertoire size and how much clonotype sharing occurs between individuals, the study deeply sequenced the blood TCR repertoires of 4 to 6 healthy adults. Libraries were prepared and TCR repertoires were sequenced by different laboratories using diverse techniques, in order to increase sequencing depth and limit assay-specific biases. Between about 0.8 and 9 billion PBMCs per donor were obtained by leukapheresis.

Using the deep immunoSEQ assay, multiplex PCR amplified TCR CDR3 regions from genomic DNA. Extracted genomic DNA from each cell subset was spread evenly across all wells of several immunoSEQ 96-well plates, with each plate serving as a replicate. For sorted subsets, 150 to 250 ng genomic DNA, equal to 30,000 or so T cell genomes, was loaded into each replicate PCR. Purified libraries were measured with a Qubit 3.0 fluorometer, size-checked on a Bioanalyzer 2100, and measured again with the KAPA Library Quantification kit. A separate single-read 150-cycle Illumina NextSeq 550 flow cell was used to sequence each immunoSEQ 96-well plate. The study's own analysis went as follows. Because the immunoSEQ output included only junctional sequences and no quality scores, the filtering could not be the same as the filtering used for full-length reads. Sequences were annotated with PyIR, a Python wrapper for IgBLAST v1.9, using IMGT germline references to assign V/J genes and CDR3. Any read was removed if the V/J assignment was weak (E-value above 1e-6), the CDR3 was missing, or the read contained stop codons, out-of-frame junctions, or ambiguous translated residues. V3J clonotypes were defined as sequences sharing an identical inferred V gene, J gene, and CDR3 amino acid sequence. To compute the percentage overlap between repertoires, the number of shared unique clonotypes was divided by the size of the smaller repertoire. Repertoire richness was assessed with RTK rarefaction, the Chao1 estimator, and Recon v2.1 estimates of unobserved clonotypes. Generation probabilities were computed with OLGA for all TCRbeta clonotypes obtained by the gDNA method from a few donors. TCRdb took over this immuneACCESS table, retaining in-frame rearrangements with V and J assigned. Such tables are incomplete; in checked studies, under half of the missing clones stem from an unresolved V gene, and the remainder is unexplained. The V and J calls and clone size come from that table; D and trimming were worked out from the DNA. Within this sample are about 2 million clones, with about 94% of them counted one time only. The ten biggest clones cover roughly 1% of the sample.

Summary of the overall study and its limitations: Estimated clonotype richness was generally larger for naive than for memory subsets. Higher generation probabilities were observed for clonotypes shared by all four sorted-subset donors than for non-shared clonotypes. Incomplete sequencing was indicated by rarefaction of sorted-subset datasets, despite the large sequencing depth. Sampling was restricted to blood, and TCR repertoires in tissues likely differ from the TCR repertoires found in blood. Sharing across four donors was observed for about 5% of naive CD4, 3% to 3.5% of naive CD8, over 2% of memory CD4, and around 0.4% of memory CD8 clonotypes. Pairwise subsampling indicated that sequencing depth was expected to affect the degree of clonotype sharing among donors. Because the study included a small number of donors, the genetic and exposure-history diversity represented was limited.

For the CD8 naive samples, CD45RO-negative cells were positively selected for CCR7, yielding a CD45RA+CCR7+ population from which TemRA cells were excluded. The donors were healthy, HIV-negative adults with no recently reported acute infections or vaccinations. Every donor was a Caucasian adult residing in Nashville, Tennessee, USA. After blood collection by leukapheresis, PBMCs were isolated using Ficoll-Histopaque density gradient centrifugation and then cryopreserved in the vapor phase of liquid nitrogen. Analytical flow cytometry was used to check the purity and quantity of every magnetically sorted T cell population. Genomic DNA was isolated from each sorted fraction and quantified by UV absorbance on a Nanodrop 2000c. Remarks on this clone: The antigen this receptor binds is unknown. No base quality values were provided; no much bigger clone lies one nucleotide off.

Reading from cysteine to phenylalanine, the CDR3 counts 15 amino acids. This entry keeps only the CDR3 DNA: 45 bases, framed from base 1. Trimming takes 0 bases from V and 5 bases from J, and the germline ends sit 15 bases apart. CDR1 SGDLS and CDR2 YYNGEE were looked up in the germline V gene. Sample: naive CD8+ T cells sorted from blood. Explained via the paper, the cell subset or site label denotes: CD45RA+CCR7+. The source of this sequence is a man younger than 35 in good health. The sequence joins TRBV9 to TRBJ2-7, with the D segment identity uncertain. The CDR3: CASSVGNKGPHEQYF. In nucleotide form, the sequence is TGTGCCAGCAGCGTAGGTAATAAGGGCCCACACGAGCAGTACTTC.